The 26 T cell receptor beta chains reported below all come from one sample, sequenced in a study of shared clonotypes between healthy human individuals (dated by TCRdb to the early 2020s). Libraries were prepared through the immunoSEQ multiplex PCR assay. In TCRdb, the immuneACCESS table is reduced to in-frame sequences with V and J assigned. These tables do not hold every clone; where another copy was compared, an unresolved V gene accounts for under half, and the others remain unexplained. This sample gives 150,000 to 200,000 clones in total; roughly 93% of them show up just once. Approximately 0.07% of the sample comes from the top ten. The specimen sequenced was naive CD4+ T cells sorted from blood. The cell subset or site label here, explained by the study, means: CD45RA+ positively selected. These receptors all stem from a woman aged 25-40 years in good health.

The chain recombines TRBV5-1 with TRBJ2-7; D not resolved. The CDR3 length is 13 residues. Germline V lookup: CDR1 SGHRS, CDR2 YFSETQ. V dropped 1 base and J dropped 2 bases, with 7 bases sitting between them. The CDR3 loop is CASSLTVPYEQYF. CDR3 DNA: TGCGCCAGCAGCTTGACGGTCCCCTACGAGCAGTACTTC.

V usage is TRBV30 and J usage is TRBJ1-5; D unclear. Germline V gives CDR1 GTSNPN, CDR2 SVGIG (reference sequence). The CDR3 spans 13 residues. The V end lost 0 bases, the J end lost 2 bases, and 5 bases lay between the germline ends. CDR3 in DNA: TGTGCCTGGAGTGTGGAGGGCAATCAGCCCCAGCATTTT. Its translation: CAWSVEGNQPQHF.

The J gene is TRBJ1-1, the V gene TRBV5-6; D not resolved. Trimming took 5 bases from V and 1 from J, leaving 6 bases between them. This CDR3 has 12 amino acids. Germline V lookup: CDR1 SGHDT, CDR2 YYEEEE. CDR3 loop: CASRSSNTEAFF. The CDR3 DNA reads TGTGCCAGCAGGTCCTCGAACACTGAAGCTTTCTTT.

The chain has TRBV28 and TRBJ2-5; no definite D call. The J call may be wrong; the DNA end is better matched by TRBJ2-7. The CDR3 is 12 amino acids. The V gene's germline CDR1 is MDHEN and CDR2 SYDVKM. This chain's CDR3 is CASRSTGDEQYF. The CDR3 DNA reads TGTGCCAGCAGGTCGACCGGCGACGAGCAGTACTTC.

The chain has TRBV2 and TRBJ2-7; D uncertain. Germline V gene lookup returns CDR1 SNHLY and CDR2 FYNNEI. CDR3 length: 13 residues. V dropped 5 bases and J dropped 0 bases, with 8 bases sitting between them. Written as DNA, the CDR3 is TGTGCCAGCAGTAGGCGGATCTCCTACGAGCAGTACTTC. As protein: CASSRRISYEQYF.

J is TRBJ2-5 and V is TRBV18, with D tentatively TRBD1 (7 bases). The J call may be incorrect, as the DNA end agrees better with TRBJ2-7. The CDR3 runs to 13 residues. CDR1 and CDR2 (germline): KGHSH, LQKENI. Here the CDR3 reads CASSSGGPYEQYF. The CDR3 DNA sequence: TGTGCCAGCTCATCAGGGGGGCCCTACGAGCAGTACTTC.

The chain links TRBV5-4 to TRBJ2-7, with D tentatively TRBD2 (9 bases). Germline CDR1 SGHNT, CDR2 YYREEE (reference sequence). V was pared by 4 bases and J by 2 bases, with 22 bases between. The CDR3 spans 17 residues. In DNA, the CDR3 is TGTGCCAGCAGCACAGGGGGTCTAGCGGGGAATCCCTACGAGCAGTACTTC. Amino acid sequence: CASSTGGLAGNPYEQYF.

CDR3 bases: TGTGCCAGCACCCAGAACGGGGGTGGCGGTGGCTACACCTTC. It is translated as CASTQNGGGGGYTF. V is TRBV6-6 and J is TRBJ1-2, with D possibly being TRBD1 (5 bases). V dropped 7 bases and J dropped 7 bases, with 19 bases sitting between them. This CDR3 region has 14 residues. Germline V CDR1 and CDR2: MNHNY, SVGAGI (reference sequence).

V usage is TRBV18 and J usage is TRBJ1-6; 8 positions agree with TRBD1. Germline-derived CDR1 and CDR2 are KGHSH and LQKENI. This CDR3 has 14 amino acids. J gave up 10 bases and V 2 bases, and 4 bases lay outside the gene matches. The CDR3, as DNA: TGTGCCAGCTCACCAACGGACAGGGACTCACCCCTCCACTTT. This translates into CASSPTDRDSPLHF.

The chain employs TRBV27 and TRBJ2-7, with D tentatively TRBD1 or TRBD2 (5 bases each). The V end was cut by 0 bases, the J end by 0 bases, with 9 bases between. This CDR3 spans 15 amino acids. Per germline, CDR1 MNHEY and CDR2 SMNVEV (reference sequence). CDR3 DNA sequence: TGTGCCAGCAGTTTATCCGGGACCCACTCCTACGAGCAGTACTTC. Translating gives CASSLSGTHSYEQYF.

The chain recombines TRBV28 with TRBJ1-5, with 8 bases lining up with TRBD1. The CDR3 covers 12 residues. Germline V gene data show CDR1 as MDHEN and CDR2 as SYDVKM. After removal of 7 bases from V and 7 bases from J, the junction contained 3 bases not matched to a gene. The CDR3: CASITGGQPQHF. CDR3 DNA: TGTGCCAGCATTACAGGGGGACAGCCCCAGCATTTT. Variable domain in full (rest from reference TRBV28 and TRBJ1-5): DVKVTQSSRYLVKRTGEKVFLECVQDMDHENMFWYRQDPGLGLRLIYFSYDVKMKEKGDIPEGYSVSREKKERFSLILESASTNQTSMYLCASITGGQPQHFGDGTRLSIL.

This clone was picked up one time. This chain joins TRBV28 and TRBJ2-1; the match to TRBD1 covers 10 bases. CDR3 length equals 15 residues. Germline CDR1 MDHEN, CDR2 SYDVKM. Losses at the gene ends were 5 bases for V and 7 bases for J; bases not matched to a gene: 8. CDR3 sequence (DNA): TGTGCCAGCAGTCAACCAGGGACAGGGGCTAATGAGCAGTTCTTC. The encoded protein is CASSQPGTGANEQFF.

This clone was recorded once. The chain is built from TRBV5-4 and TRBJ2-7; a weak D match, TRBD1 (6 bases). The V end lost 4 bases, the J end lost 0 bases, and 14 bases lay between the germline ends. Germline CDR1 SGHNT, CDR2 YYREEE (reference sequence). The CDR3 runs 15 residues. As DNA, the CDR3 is TGTGCCAGCAGCCTACAGGGAGCCACCTCCTACGAGCAGTACTTC. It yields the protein CASSLQGATSYEQYF.

The CDR3 DNA reads TGTGCCATCAGAACTAGCGGGTCCTACGAGCAGTACTTC. This codes for CAIRTSGSYEQYF. The chain couples TRBV10-3 to TRBJ2-7, with 9 bases that match TRBD2. The CDR3 sequence is 13 residues long. V lost 6 bases, J lost 1 base, and 1 base stayed unmatched. Germline lookup yields CDR1 ENHRY and CDR2 SYGVKD.

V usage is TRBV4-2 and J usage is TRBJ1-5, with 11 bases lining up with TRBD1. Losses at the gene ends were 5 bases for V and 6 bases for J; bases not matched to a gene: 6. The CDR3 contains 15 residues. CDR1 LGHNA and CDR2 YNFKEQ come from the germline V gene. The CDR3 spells CASSLWGQGGQPQHF. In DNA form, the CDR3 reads TGTGCCAGCAGCTTGTGGGGACAGGGGGGTCAGCCCCAGCATTTT.

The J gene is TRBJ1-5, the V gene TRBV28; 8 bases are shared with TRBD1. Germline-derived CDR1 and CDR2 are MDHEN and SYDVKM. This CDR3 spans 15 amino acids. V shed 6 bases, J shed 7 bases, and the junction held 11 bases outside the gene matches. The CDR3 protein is CASRTGQGKAQPQHF. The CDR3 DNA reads TGTGCCAGCAGGACTGGACAGGGAAAGGCCCAGCCCCAGCATTTT.

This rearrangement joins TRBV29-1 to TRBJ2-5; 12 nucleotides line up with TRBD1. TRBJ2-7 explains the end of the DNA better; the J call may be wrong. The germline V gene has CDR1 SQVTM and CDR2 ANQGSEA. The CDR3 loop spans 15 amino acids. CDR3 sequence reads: CSVDAPGQGAYEQYF. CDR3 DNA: TGCAGCGTTGATGCCCCGGGACAGGGGGCTTACGAGCAGTACTTC.

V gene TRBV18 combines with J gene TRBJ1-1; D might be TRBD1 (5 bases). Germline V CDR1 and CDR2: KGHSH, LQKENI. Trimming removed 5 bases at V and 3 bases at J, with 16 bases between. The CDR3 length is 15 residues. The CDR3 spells CASSSGAGRDTEAFF. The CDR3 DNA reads TGTGCCAGCTCATCTGGGGCAGGGAGAGACACTGAAGCTTTCTTT.

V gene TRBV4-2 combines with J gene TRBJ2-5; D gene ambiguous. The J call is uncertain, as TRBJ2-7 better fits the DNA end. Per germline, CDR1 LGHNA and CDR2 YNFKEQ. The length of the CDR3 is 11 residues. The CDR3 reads CASGDRYEQYF. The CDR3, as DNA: TGTGCCAGCGGTGATCGCTACGAGCAGTACTTC.

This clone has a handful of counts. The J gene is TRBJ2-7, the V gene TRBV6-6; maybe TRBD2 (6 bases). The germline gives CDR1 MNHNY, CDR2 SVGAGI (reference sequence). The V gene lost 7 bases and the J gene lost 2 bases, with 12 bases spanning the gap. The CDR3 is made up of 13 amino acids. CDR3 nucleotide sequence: TGTGCCAGCACCTCCGGGGGAGCCTACGAGCAGTACTTC. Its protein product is CASTSGGAYEQYF.

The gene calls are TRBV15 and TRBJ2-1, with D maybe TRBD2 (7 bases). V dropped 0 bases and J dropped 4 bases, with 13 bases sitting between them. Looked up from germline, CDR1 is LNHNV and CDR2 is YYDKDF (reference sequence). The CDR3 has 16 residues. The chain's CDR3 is CATSRDSSGTYNEQFF. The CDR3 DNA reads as TGTGCCACCAGCAGAGATAGCAGCGGGACATACAATGAGCAGTTCTTC. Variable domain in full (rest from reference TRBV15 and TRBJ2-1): DAMVIQNPRYQVTQFGKPVTLSCSQTLNHNVMYWYQQKSSQAPKLLFHYYDKDFNNEADTPDNFQSRRPNTSFCFLDIRSPGLGDTAMYLCATSRDSSGTYNEQFFGPGTRLTVL.

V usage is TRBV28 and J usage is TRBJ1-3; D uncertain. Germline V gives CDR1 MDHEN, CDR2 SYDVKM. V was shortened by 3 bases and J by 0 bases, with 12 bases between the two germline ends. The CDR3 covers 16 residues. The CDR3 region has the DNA TGTGCCAGCAGTTTGCCCCAGTATAGCTCTGGAAACACCATATATTTT. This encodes CASSLPQYSSGNTIYF.

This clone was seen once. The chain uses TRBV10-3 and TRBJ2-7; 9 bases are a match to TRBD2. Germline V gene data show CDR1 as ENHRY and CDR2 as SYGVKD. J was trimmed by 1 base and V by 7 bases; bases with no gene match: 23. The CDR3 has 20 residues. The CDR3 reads CAIMSHPGRELAGGSYEQYF. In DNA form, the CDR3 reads TGTGCCATCATGTCTCACCCAGGCCGGGAACTAGCGGGCGGATCCTACGAGCAGTACTTC.

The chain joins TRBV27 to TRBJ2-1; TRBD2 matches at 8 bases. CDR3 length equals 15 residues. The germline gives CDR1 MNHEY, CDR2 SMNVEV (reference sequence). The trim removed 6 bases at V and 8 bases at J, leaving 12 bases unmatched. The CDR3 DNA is TGTGCCAGCAGGCCCACGGGCGGGAGGATATATGAGCAGTTCTTC. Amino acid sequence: CASRPTGGRIYEQFF.

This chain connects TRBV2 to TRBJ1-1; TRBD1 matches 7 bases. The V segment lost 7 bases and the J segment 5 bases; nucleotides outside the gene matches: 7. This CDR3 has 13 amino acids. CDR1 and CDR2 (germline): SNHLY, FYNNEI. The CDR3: CASIEQGLTEAFF. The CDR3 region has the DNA TGTGCCAGCATAGAACAGGGGCTAACTGAAGCTTTCTTT.

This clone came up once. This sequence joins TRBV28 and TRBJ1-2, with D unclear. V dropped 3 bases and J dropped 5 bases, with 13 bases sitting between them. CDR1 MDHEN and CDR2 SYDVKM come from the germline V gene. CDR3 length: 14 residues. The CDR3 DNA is TGTGCCAGCAGTTTCCGGAGGCTAGGGTATGGCTACACCTTC. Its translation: CASSFRRLGYGYTF.